This T cell receptor (beta chain) was sequenced for a study of cytomegalovirus exposure and HLA in healthy donors. TCRdb's table, derived via immunoSEQ multiplex PCR, lists solely in-frame clones and lacks some. Of roughly 75,000 clones in the sample, approximately 93% were seen once. Study results and caveats: Researchers catalogued 160 or so TCR beta chains as cytomegalovirus-associated. The tendency of first-cohort TCR clusters to co-occur in the 120 or so validation repertoires emerged from a later analysis. The majority of TCR sequences were rare, yet some public TCRs appeared in many donors.

A word on this clone: The target antigen is unknown.

From the roughly 110-subject validation cohort, which was separate from the roughly 700-subject first cohort, the donors were drawn. CDR1 and CDR2 from the germline V gene are SGDLS and YYNGEE. The CDR3 loop spans 15 amino acids. V was pared by 3 bases and J by 4 bases, with 16 bases between. The receptor was isolated from a woman under 30 in good health and CMV-seronegative. What was sequenced was PBMCs. V usage is TRBV9 and J usage is TRBJ1-2; D remains ambiguous. CDR3: CASSESASDFYGYTF. The CDR3 bases are TGTGCCAGCAGCGAGAGTGCCAGCGACTTCTATGGCTACACCTTC.